This T cell receptor beta chain is from a study of shared clonotypes between healthy human individuals. For the study at large: CD4 naive cells filled three plates per donor, CD4 memory three, CD8 naive two and CD8 memory one.

This clone was detected only once. Researchers partitioned CD4+ cells into CD45RA+ naive and CD45RA-negative memory subsets. CDR1 and CDR2 from the germline V gene are SEHNR and FQNEAQ (reference sequence). V gave up 0 bases and J gave up 0 bases, with 8 bases separating them. CDR3 length equals 16 residues. The authors distributed each subset's genomic DNA evenly over several immunoSEQ plates. The table came from immunoSEQ multiplex PCR; TCRdb's copy has only in-frame clones and leaves some out. The sample carries around 600,000 clones, around 97% recorded once. The specimen was naive CD4+ T cells sorted from blood. Subset denoted: CD45RA+ positively selected. The chain uses TRBV7-9 and TRBJ1-4; D remains ambiguous. The TCR comes from a woman aged 30 to 39 in good health. The CDR3 coding sequence is TGTGCCAGCAGCTTAGCAGGGATTACAACTAATGAAAAACTGTTTTTT. Translation: CASSLAGITTNEKLFF.